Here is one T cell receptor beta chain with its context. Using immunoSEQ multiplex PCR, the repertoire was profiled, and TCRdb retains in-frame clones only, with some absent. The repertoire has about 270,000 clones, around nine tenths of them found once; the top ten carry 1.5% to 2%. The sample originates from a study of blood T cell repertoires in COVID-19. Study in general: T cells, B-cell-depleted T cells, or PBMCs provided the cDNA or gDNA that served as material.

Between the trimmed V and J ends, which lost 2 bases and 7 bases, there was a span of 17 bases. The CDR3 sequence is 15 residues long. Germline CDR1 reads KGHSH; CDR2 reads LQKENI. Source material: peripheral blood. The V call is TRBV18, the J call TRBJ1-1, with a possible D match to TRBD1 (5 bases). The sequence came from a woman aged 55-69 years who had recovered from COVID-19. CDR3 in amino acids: CASSPDSSVAVEAFF. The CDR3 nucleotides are TGTGCCAGCTCACCAGACAGTTCGGTGGCGGTTGAAGCTTTCTTT.